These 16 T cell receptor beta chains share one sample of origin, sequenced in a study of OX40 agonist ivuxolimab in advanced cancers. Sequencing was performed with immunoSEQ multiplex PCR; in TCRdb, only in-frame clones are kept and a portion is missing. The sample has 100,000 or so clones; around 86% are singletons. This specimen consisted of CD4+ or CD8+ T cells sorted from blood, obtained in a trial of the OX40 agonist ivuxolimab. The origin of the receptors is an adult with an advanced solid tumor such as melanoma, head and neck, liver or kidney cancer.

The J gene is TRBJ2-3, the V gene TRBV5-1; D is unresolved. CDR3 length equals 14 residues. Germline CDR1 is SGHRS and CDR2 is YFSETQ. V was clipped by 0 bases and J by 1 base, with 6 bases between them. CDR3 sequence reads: CASSLGTRTDTQYF. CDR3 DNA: TGCGCCAGCAGCTTGGGTACGCGCACAGATACGCAGTATTTT. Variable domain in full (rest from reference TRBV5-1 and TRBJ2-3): KAGVTQTPRYLIKTRGQQVTLSCSPISGHRSVSWYQQTPGQGLQFLFEYFSETQRNKGNFPGRFSGRQFSNSRSEMNVSTLELGDSALYLCASSLGTRTDTQYFGPGTRLTVL.

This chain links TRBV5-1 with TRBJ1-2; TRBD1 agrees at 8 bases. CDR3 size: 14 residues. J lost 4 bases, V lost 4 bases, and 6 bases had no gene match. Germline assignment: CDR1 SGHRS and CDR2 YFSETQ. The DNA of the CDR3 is TGCGCCAGCAGCCTCGGGACAGGCCCCTATGGCTACACCTTC. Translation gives CASSLGTGPYGYTF.

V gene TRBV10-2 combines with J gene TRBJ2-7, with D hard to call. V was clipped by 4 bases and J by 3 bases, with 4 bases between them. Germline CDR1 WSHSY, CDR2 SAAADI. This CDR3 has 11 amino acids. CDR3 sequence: CASSAHYEQYF. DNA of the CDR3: TGCGCCAGCAGTGCCCACTACGAGCAGTACTTC.

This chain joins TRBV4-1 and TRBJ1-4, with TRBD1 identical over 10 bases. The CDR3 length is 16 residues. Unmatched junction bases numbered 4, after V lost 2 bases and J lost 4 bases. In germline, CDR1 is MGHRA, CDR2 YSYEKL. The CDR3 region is CASSQRTGGDNEKLFF. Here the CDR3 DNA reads TGCGCCAGCAGCCAAAGGACAGGGGGAGATAATGAAAAACTGTTTTTT.

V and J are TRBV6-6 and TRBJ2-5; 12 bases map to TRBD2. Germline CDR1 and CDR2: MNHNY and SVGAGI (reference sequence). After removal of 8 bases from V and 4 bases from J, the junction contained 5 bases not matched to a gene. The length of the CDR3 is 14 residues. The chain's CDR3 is CASRALAGGETQYF. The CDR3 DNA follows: TGTGCCAGCCGCGCACTAGCGGGAGGAGAGACCCAGTACTTC.

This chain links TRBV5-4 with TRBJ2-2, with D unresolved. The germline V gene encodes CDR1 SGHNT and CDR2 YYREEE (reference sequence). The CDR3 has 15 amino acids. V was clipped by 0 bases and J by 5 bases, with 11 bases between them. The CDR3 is CASSLGGPRTGELFF. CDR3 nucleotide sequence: TGTGCCAGCAGCTTGGGAGGACCGAGGACCGGGGAGCTGTTTTTT.

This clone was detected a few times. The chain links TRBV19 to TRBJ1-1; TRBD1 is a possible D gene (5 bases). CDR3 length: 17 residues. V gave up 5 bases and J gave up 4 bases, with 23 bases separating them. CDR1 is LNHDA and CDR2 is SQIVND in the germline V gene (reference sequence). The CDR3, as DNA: TGTGCCAGTAGTTTTTCATCTTCTCAGGGTTGGGGCACTGAAGCTTTCTTT. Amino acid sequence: CASSFSSSQGWGTEAFF.

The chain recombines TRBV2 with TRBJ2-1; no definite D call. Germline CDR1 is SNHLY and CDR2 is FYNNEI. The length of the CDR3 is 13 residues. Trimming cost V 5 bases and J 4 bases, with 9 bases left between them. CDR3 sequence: CASSREVYNEQFF. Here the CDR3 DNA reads TGTGCCAGCAGTAGAGAAGTATACAATGAGCAGTTCTTC.

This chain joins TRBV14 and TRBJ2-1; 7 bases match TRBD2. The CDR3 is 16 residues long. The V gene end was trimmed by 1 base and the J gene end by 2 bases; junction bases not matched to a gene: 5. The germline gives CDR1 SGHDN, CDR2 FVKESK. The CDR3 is CASSQVGAGAYNEQFF. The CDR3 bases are TGTGCCAGCAGCCAAGTTGGGGCGGGAGCCTACAATGAGCAGTTCTTC.

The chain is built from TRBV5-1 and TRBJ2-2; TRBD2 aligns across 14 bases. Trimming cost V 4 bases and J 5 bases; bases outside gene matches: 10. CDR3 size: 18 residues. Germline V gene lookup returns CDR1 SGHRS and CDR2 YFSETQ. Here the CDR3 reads CASSPGGLAGGDTGELFF. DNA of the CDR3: TGCGCCAGCAGCCCTGGTGGACTAGCGGGAGGTGATACCGGGGAGCTGTTTTTT.

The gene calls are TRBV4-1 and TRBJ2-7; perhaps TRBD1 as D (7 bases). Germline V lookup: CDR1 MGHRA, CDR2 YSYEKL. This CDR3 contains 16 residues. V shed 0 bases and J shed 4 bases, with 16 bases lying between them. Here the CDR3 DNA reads TGCGCCAGCAGCCAAGATCGGCTAGCAGGGGGGTACGAGCAGTACTTC. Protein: CASSQDRLAGGYEQYF.

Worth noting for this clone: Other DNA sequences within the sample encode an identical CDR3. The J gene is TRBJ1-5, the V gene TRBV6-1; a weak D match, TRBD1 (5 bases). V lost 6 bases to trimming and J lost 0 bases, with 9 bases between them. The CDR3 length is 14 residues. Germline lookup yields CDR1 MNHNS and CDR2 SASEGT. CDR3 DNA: TGTGCCAGCAGCCAGGGATATAGCAATCAGCCCCAGCATTTT. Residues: CASSQGYSNQPQHF.

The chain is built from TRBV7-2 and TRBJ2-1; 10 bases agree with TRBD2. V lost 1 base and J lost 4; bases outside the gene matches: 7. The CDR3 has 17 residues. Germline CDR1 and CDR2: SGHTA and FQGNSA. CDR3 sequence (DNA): TGTGCCAGCAGCTTAGGTGGCCCTAGCGGGAGATACAATGAGCAGTTCTTC. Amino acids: CASSLGGPSGRYNEQFF.

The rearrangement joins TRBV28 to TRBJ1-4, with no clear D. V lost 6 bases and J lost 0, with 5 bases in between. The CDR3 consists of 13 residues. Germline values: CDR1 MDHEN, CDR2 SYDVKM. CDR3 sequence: CASSRSTNEKLFF. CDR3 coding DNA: TGTGCCAGCAGCCGCTCAACTAATGAAAAACTGTTTTTT.

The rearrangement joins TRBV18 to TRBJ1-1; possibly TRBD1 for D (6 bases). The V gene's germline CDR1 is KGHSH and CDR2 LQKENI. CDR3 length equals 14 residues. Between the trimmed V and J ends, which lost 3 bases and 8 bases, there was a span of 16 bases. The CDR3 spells CASSPPAGQGEAFF. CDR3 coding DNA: TGTGCCAGCTCACCCCCCGCGGGGCAGGGGGAAGCTTTCTTT. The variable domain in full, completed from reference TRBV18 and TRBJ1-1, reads NAGVMQNPRHLVRRRGQEARLRCSPMKGHSHVYWYRQLPEEGLKFMVYLQKENIIDESGMPKERFSAEFPKEGPSILRIQQVVRGDSAAYFCASSPPAGQGEAFFGQGTRLTVV.

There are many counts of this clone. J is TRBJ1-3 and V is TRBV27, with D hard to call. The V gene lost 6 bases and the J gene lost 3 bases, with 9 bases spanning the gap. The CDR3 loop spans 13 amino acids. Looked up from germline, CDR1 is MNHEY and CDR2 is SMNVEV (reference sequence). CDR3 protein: CASREGFGNTIYF. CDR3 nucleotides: TGTGCCAGCAGGGAGGGCTTTGGAAACACCATATATTTT.